The T cell receptor beta chain described here comes from a study of T cell responses to AZD1222 COVID-19 vaccine. Overall study findings and caveats: Scientists sampled the repertoires only once the peak T cell response had passed. Donors were chiefly white British, with a greater number of females, and clonal diversity was perhaps underestimated. Only 5 or 6 people who got AZD1222 tested seropositive at baseline. Spike regions recognized by vaccine-associated CD4 TCRs spanned the protein, led by 160-218 and 743-854.

Assay used: immunoSEQ multiplex PCR; TCRdb lists only in-frame clones, some missing. The sample has some 99,000 clones; about 81% are singletons. This clone was observed a few times. Its antigen is still unknown. The sequences come from peripheral blood, collected 28 days after the second AZD1222 dose. The sequence came from an adult who received the AZD1222 COVID-19 vaccine.

The CDR3 DNA follows: TGTGCCAGCAGTGAACAGATAGAGACTGGGCAGTTCTTC. Its protein product is CASSEQIETGQFF. The rearrangement uses TRBV6-4 and TRBJ2-1; D not certain. This CDR3 comprises 13 residues. The V gene lost 3 bases and the J gene lost 12 bases, with 15 bases spanning the gap. In germline, CDR1 is MRHNA, CDR2 SNTAGT.